A selection of T cell receptor beta chains follows, all from one sample in a study of blood T cell repertoires in COVID-19. Repertoires were generated with immunoSEQ multiplex PCR, while TCRdb's copy carries only in-frame clones and drops some. This table holds some 72,000 clones, 85% to 90% found once. Sequenced sample: peripheral blood. The receptors shown here come from a man aged 50-59 years with active COVID-19. CDR3s include the opening cysteine and the closing phenylalanine or tryptophan. D genes are given only for firm matches. Clone size is stated in some rows and not others, as once, few, many or a class when expanded.

d_call,cdr3_length,v_call,clone_size,j_call,cdr3_aa,cdr3_nt
.,17,TRBV2,.,TRBJ2-7,CASRFSSVGARAYEQYF,TGTGCCAGCAGATTTTCTTCGGTTGGGGCCCGGGCCTACGAGCAGTACTTC
TRBD1,14,TRBV19,.,TRBJ2-3,CASRLTGGADTQYF,TGTGCCAGTAGATTAACAGGGGGCGCAGATACGCAGTATTTT
TRBD1,15,TRBV20-1,once,TRBJ1-4,CSASSWGTVNEKLFF,TGCAGTGCTAGTTCTTGGGGGACAGTTAATGAAAAACTGTTTTTT
TRBD2,14,TRBV7-2,.,TRBJ2-7,CASSLTSGRYEQYF,TGTGCCAGCAGCTTAACTAGCGGAAGGTACGAGCAGTACTTC
TRBD2,15,TRBV5-1,.,TRBJ2-1,CASRPGLAGGNEQFF,TGCGCCAGCAGACCGGGACTAGCGGGGGGGAATGAGCAGTTCTTC
TRBD1,15,TRBV28,once,TRBJ1-2,CAHQGGIPLNYGYTF,TGTGCACATCAGGGGGGAATCCCCTTAAACTATGGCTACACCTTC
.,18,TRBV28,.,TRBJ2-2,CASSPPPLTGANTGELFF,TGTGCCAGCAGTCCGCCCCCCCTGACAGGCGCGAACACCGGGGAGCTGTTTTTT
TRBD1,16,TRBV19,.,TRBJ1-1,CASHHPLGTANTEAFF,TGTGCCAGTCATCACCCGCTCGGGACAGCGAACACTGAAGCTTTCTTT
TRBD2,17,TRBV4-2,.,TRBJ2-5,CASSQAGGILGEETQYF,TGTGCCAGCAGCCAAGCGGGAGGGATACTAGGGGAAGAGACCCAGTACTTC
TRBD1,21,TRBV30,.,TRBJ2-1,CAWSAYPRPGQGAKGYNEQFF,TGTGCCTGGAGTGCTTACCCTCGGCCGGGACAGGGCGCTAAGGGGTACAATGAGCAGTTCTTC
.,15,TRBV18,.,TRBJ2-6,CASSPPLGGANVLTF,TGTGCCAGCTCACCCCCCCTCGGGGGGGCCAACGTCCTGACTTTC
TRBD1,17,TRBV4-2,.,TRBJ2-1,CASSQDQWTGVVDEQFF,TGTGCCAGCAGCCAAGATCAGTGGACAGGGGTTGTGGATGAGCAGTTCTTC
TRBD1,13,TRBV6-5,.,TRBJ1-5,CASRQGNNQPQHF,TGTGCCAGCAGACAGGGGAACAATCAGCCCCAGCATTTT
TRBD1,13,TRBV19,.,TRBJ1-2,CAVIQDRAGGYTF,TGTGCCGTAATTCAGGACAGGGCTGGCGGCTACACCTTC
TRBD2,16,TRBV5-6,.,TRBJ2-1,CASSLTSGGRSNEQFF,TGTGCCAGCAGCTTGACTAGCGGGGGAAGGTCCAATGAGCAGTTCTTC
TRBD2,17,TRBV5-5,.,TRBJ2-2,CASSLILAGSNTGELFF,TGTGCCAGCAGCTTGATTCTAGCGGGCTCGAACACCGGGGAGCTGTTTTTT
.,18,TRBV2,.,TRBJ2-6,CASSEALPSSSGANVLTF,TGTGCCAGCAGTGAAGCGCTGCCCTCTAGCTCTGGGGCCAACGTCCTGACTTTC
.,12,TRBV12-3/TRBV12-4,.,TRBJ1-3,CASKPGGNTIYF,TGTGCCAGCAAGCCGGGAGGAAACACCATATATTTT
TRBD1,16,TRBV7-2,.,TRBJ2-1,CASSLAGGVSYNEQFF,TGTGCCAGCAGCTTGGCAGGGGGCGTCTCCTACAATGAGCAGTTCTTC
.,13,TRBV13,.,TRBJ1-1,CATGVGRDTEAFF,TGTGCCACAGGGGTGGGGCGCGACACTGAAGCTTTCTTT
TRBD1,15,TRBV13,.,TRBJ1-4,CASSSGTDVGEKLFF,TGTGCCAGCAGCTCGGGGACAGACGTGGGTGAAAAACTGTTTTTT
TRBD1,16,TRBV4-1,.,TRBJ2-1,CASSRNRDRGQNEQFF,TGCGCCAGCAGCCGGAACCGGGACAGGGGGCAAAATGAGCAGTTCTTC
.,13,TRBV6-5,once,TRBJ1-5,CASSRGMGQPQHF,TGTGCCAGCTCCCGCGGGATGGGACAGCCCCAGCATTTT
.,15,TRBV9,.,TRBJ2-4,CASSAGALDTVIQYF,TGTGCCAGCAGCGCAGGGGCACTGGACACTGTCATTCAGTACTTC
.,14,TRBV28,.,TRBJ2-7,CASRGRRGGYEQYF,TGTGCCAGCCGAGGGAGGAGGGGAGGATACGAGCAGTACTTC
TRBD2,14,TRBV6-5,.,TRBJ2-1,CASRTPGGANEQFF,TGTGCCAGCAGGACACCGGGGGGGGCCAATGAGCAGTTCTTC
.,11,TRBV7-9,.,TRBJ2-7,CASSPQYEQYF,TGTGCCAGCAGCCCTCAGTACGAGCAGTACTTC
.,13,TRBV3-1/TRBV3-2,.,TRBJ1-1,CASRHSGRRIAFF,TGTGCCAGCAGACATTCGGGTCGTAGAATAGCTTTCTTT
TRBD1,15,TRBV4-1,.,TRBJ2-2,CASSQERGPTGELFF,TGCGCCAGCAGCCAAGAAAGGGGGCCCACCGGGGAGCTGTTTTTT
.,15,TRBV27,.,TRBJ1-6,CASSLHGEGNSPLHF,TGTGCCAGCAGTTTACACGGGGAGGGGAATTCACCCCTCCACTTT
.,14,TRBV19,.,TRBJ1-1,CASIDKSGYARAFF,TGTGCCAGTATCGATAAGTCCGGGTACGCACGAGCTTTCTTT
TRBD1,17,TRBV4-1,.,TRBJ1-3,CASSQGQGQGRGNTIYF,TGCGCCAGCAGCCAAGGACAGGGACAGGGGAGGGGAAACACCATATATTTT
.,15,TRBV3-1/TRBV3-2,.,TRBJ2-7,CASSFGTWESYEQYF,TGTGCCAGCAGCTTCGGGACATGGGAGTCCTACGAGCAGTACTTC
TRBD1,14,TRBV5-1,.,TRBJ1-2,CASSSTGTEGGYTF,TGCGCCAGCAGCTCAACCGGGACAGAGGGTGGCTACACCTTC
TRBD2,15,TRBV28,once,TRBJ2-1,CASSSRASGSKAQFF,TGTGCCAGCAGTTCCCGGGCTAGCGGGAGTAAGGCGCAGTTCTTC
.,15,TRBV6-1,.,TRBJ1-3,CASSLTGNSGNTIYF,TGTGCCAGCAGCTTGACAGGCAACTCTGGAAACACCATATATTTT
.,16,TRBV4-1,once,TRBJ1-2,CASSQDPPGSNYGYTF,TGCGCCAGCAGCCAAGATCCACCAGGGTCTAACTATGGCTACACCTTC
.,14,TRBV19,.,TRBJ2-5,CASTPQRSQETQYF,TGTGCCAGTACCCCTCAGCGGTCCCAAGAGACCCAGTACTTC
.,15,TRBV7-3,.,TRBJ2-6,CASSFPGVGANVLTF,TGTGCCAGCAGCTTCCCAGGGGTCGGGGCCAACGTCCTGACTTTC
.,17,TRBV18,.,TRBJ2-3,CASSLSFSGSSTDTQYF,TGTGCCAGCTCACTATCCTTTAGCGGATCTAGCACAGATACGCAGTATTTT
.,14,TRBV7-2,.,TRBJ2-2,CASSLSEGPGELFF,TGTGCCAGCAGCTTGAGCGAGGGCCCCGGGGAGCTGTTTTTT